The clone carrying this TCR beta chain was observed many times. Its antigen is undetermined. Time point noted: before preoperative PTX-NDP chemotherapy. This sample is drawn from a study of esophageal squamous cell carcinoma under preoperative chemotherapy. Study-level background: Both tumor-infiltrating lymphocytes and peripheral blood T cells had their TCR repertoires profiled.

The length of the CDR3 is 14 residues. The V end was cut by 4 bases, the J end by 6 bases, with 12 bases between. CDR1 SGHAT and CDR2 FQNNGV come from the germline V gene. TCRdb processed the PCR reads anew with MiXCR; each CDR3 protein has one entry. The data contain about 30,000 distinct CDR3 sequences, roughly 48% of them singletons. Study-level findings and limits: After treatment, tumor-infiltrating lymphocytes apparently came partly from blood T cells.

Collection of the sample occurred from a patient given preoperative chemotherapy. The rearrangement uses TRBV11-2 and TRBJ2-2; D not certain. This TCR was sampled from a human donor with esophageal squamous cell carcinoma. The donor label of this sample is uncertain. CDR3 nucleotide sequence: TGTGCCAGCAGCTCTCATTACGGTCCCGGGGAGCTGTTTTTT. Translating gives CASSSHYGPGELFF.